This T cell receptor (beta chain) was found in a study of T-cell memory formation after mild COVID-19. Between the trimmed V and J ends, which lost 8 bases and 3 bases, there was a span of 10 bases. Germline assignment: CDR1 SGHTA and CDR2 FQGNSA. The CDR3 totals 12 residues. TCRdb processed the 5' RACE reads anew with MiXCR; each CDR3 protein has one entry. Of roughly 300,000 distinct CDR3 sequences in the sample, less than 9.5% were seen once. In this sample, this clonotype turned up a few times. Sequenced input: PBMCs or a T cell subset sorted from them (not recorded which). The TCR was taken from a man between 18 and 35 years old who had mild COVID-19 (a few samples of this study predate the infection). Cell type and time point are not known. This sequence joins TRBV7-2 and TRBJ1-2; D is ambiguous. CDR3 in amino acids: CASASSDYGYTF. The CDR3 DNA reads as TGTGCCAGCGCCTCCAGCGACTATGGCTACACCTTC.